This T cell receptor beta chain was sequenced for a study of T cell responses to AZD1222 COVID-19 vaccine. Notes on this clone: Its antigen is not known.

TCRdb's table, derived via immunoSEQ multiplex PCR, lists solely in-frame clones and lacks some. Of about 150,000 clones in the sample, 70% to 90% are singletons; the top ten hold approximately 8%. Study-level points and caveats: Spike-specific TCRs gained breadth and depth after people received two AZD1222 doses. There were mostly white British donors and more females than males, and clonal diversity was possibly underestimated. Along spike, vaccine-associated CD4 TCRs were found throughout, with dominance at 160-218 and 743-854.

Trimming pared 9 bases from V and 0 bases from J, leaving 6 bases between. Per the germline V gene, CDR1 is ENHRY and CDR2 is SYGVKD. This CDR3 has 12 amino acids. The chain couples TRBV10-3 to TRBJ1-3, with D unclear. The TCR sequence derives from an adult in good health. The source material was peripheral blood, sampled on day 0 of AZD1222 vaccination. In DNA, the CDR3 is TGTGCCATTCATGACTCTGGAAACACCATATATTTT. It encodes CAIHDSGNTIYF.